Below, 31 T cell receptor beta chains from the same sample are listed, as sequenced in a study of PD-L1 blockade in urothelial cancer. This sample's time point: pretreatment peripheral blood. Measured with immunoSEQ multiplex PCR; TCRdb has only the in-frame clones, and not every one. The sample has tens of thousands of clones, roughly 84% seen once; the top ten hold roughly 2%. The sequencing used PBMCs, collected around atezolizumab (anti-PD-L1) treatment. All receptors derive from a man between 60 and 70 years old with urothelial cancer.

The rearrangement uses TRBV4-1 and TRBJ2-1; perhaps TRBD2 as D (7 bases). This CDR3 is built from 16 residues. V lost 0 bases and J 2 bases, leaving 11 bases between the germline ends. Germline V gene lookup returns CDR1 MGHRA and CDR2 YSYEKL. CDR3 DNA sequence: TGCGCCAGCAGCCAAGAAGGGGGGGTTCCCTACAATGAGCAGTTCTTC. Translated, it gives CASSQEGGVPYNEQFF.

The genes are TRBV30 and TRBJ1-1; maybe TRBD1 (6 bases). Germline V CDR1 and CDR2: GTSNPN, SVGIG (reference sequence). V gave up 2 bases and J gave up 1 base, with 11 bases separating them. The CDR3 runs to 14 residues. The CDR3 nucleotides are TGTGCCTGGAGTCGGGAGGGGGGGAACACTGAAGCTTTCTTT. Its protein product is CAWSREGGNTEAFF.

J is TRBJ1-1 and V is TRBV1; the table names TRBD1, a call not compared with the DNA. TRBV1 counts as a pseudogene. This CDR3 comprises 17 residues. The CDR3, as DNA: TGCACCGGCAGCCAATCTTACAGGTCTACCTTGAACACTGAAGCTTTCTTT. This translates into CTGSQSYRSTLNTEAFF.

This clone was detected only once. V is TRBV2 and J is TRBJ2-5; D perhaps matches TRBD2 (5 bases). V lost 9 bases and J 1 base, leaving 12 bases between the germline ends. The CDR3 contains 13 residues. Germline V gives CDR1 SNHLY, CDR2 FYNNEI. The CDR3 nucleotides read TGTGCCAGAGGGAGCACAACCCAAGAGACCCAGTACTTC. The encoded protein is CARGSTTQETQYF.

The J gene is TRBJ2-3, the V gene TRBV12-2; TRBD2, the table's D call, was not compared with the DNA. TRBV12-2 is shown as a pseudogene. The CDR3 contains 20 residues. The CDR3 reads CASRLTGWMHPRGGTDTQYF. CDR3 bases: TGTGCAAGTCGCTTAACGGGCTGGATGCACCCCCGGGGTGGCACAGATACGCAGTATTTT.

The V call is TRBV15, the J call TRBJ2-3, with TRBD2 matching over 10 bases. In germline, CDR1 is LNHNV, CDR2 YYDKDF (reference sequence). The V gene end was trimmed by 7 bases and the J gene end by 2 bases; junction bases not matched to a gene: 9. The CDR3 contains 16 residues. The CDR3 region is CATTTLAGEITDTQYF. In DNA, the CDR3 is TGTGCCACCACCACCCTAGCGGGAGAAATCACAGATACGCAGTATTTT.

The CDR3: CASSYGVQGYNSPLHF. The CDR3 DNA reads TGTGCCAGCAGTTACGGCGTGCAGGGTTATAATTCACCCCTCCACTTT. The chain uses TRBV6-5 and TRBJ1-6; D is perhaps TRBD1 (5 bases). This CDR3 has 16 residues. Looked up from germline, CDR1 is MNHEY and CDR2 is SVGAGI. Deletions cut 2 bases from V and 4 bases from J, with 12 bases between.

The chain uses TRBV4-3 and TRBJ2-5, with 8 bases lining up with TRBD2. With 0 bases clipped from V and 4 bases from J, the junction kept 16 bases outside the gene matches. The CDR3 is made up of 19 amino acids. Germline loops: CDR1 LGHNA, CDR2 YSLEER. CDR3 residues: CASSQDLSMAGGVGETQYF. As DNA, the CDR3 is TGCGCCAGCAGCCAAGATCTGAGTATGGCGGGAGGTGTTGGAGAGACCCAGTACTTC.

This rearrangement joins TRBV11-2 to TRBJ1-2; 7 bases are shared with TRBD1. The length of the CDR3 is 13 residues. J lost 3 bases, V lost 7 bases, and 5 bases had no gene match. The germline V gene encodes CDR1 SGHAT and CDR2 FQNNGV. The CDR3 DNA sequence: TGTGCCAGCATAGGGGGCGTGGACTATGGCTACACCTTC. Its translation is CASIGGVDYGYTF.

This chain uses TRBV10-3 with TRBJ1-2; TRBD1 might be the D (6 bases). V gave up 10 bases and J gave up 4 bases, with 19 bases separating them. In germline, CDR1 is ENHRY, CDR2 SYGVKD. The CDR3 totals 14 residues. Here the CDR3 reads CATNRDNLFYGYTF. CDR3 nucleotides: TGTGCCACTAACCGGGACAATCTTTTCTATGGCTACACCTTC.

The genes are TRBV6-5 and TRBJ1-1; weak D call: TRBD1 (5 bases). Trimming removed 7 bases from V and 7 bases from J, with 10 bases in between. Germline CDR1 is MNHEY and CDR2 is SVGAGI. CDR3 size: 11 residues. The CDR3 protein is CASKPRDEAFF. CDR3 nucleotides: TGTGCCAGCAAACCCAGGGATGAAGCTTTCTTT.

V is TRBV5-4 and J is TRBJ2-2, with TRBD1 matching 7 bases. V trimming: 2 bases; J trimming: 1 base; junction bases outside the gene matches: 2. The CDR3 runs to 15 residues. Germline CDR1 SGHNT, CDR2 YYREEE (reference sequence). CDR3 DNA sequence: TGTGCCAGCAGCTTAAGGACAGGGAACACCGGGGAGCTGTTTTTT. It encodes CASSLRTGNTGELFF.

There are a few counts of this clone. This chain uses TRBV7-6 with TRBJ1-5, with D unresolved. This CDR3 has 15 amino acids. The germline V gene encodes CDR1 SGHVS and CDR2 FNYEAQ. The V and J ends lost 0 bases and 6 bases respectively, with 12 bases between them. CDR3 in DNA: TGTGCCAGCAGCTTAGCGGGAGGTGACTCTCAGCCCCAGCATTTT. This gives the protein CASSLAGGDSQPQHF.

The chain couples TRBV6-4 to TRBJ2-7; possible D gene TRBD2, 6 bases. Germline V gene lookup returns CDR1 MRHNA and CDR2 SNTAGT. There are 17 residues in the CDR3. V was clipped by 7 bases and J by 3 bases, with 25 bases between them. The CDR3: CASNARPRWEADYEQYF. In nucleotides, the CDR3 is TGTGCCAGCAATGCCAGGCCGCGGTGGGAGGCGGACTACGAGCAGTACTTC.

This clone was observed once. The chain combines TRBV5-8 with TRBJ1-5; D unclear. The V end was cut by 1 base, the J end by 2 bases, with 13 bases between. The CDR3 covers 16 residues. Germline assignment: CDR1 SGHTS and CDR2 YDEGEE. This chain's CDR3 is CASSLLSWGGNQPQHF. The CDR3 DNA follows: TGTGCCAGCAGCTTGTTATCCTGGGGAGGCAATCAGCCCCAGCATTTT.

The sample holds one count of this clone. J is TRBJ2-2 and V is TRBV6-5; TRBD1 agrees at 7 bases. CDR1 and CDR2 (germline): MNHEY, SVGAGI. CDR3 length: 16 amino acids. V lost 3 bases, J lost 2 bases, and 6 bases stayed unmatched. The DNA for the CDR3 is TGTGCCAGCAGTTATTACAGGGGTCGAAACACCGGGGAGCTGTTTTTT. The encoded protein is CASSYYRGRNTGELFF.

The rearrangement uses TRBV10-3 and TRBJ2-7; the D gene is possibly TRBD2 (5 bases). The CDR3 loop spans 13 amino acids. The V end lost 6 bases, the J end lost 5 bases, and 14 bases lay between the germline ends. The germline V gene encodes CDR1 ENHRY and CDR2 SYGVKD. The CDR3 DNA follows: TGTGCCATCAGGGGGTCCTCGGGGAACGAGCAGTACTTC. Its translation: CAIRGSSGNEQYF.

The chain couples TRBV11-3 to TRBJ1-3; 8 bases are shared with TRBD1. In germline, CDR1 is SGHNT, CDR2 YENEEA. The V and J ends lost 5 bases and 0 bases, in that order; junction bases with no gene match: 6. The CDR3 extends over 16 amino acids. The CDR3 coding sequence is TGTGCCAGCAGCCCGCGGACAGGGAGCTCTGGAAACACCATATATTTT. Its protein is CASSPRTGSSGNTIYF.

The gene calls are TRBV10-3 and TRBJ2-7; 7 bases align to TRBD1. The germline V gene encodes CDR1 ENHRY and CDR2 SYGVKD. This CDR3 has 13 residues. After removal of 8 bases from V and 5 bases from J, the junction contained 9 bases not matched to a gene. The chain's CDR3 is CAIQGVVGHEQYF. In nucleotides, the CDR3 is TGTGCCATCCAGGGGGTCGTCGGGCACGAGCAGTACTTC.

This clone appeared many times. This chain uses TRBV6-1 with TRBJ2-5, with 10 nucleotides matching TRBD1. V dropped 5 bases and J dropped 5; count of bases not matched to a gene: 8. Germline CDR1 and CDR2: MNHNS and SASEGT. This CDR3 is built from 15 residues. The CDR3 DNA is TGTGCCAGCAGTTCCGGACAGGGGGTCGTGGAGACCCAGTACTTC. Translating gives CASSSGQGVVETQYF.

The CDR3 nucleotides read TGTGCCAGCAGCTTAGCAGCGGGGGTCAACCCCGGGGAGCTGTTTTTT. Residues: CASSLAAGVNPGELFF. The chain couples TRBV11-3 to TRBJ2-2, with 8 bases lining up with TRBD2. V lost 1 base to trimming and J lost 6 bases; unmatched junction nucleotides: 7. Germline V gives CDR1 SGHNT, CDR2 YENEEA. CDR3 length equals 16 residues. The variable domain in full, completed from reference TRBV11-3 and TRBJ2-2, reads EAGVVQSPRYKIIEKKQPVAFWCNPISGHNTLYWYLQNLGQGPELLIRYENEEAVDDSQLPKDRFSAERLKGVDSTLKIQPAELGDSAVYLCASSLAAGVNPGELFFGEGSRLTVL.

The chain couples TRBV2 to TRBJ2-5, with 10 nucleotides matching TRBD2. CDR1 and CDR2 from the germline V gene are SNHLY and FYNNEI. The V and J ends lost 6 bases and 4 bases, in that order; junction bases with no gene match: 5. The CDR3 is made up of 14 amino acids. The DNA of the CDR3 is TGTGCCAGCAGGATAGCGGGAGGCGGAGAGACCCAGTACTTC. Encoded protein: CASRIAGGGETQYF. Drawing the rest from reference TRBV2 and TRBJ2-5, the complete variable domain is EPEVTQTPSHQVTQMGQEVILRCVPISNHLYFYWYRQILGQKVEFLVSFYNNEISEKSEIFDDQFSVERPDGSNFTLKIRSTKLEDSAMYFCASRIAGGGETQYFGPGTRLLVL.

V usage is TRBV13 and J usage is TRBJ2-3; D might be TRBD1 (5 bases). Trimming pared 3 bases from V and 4 bases from J, leaving 14 bases between. Germline CDR1 and CDR2: PRHDT and FYEKMQ (reference sequence). This CDR3 is built from 15 residues. This CDR3 reads CASSFGSTGPDTQYF. CDR3 coding DNA: TGTGCCAGCAGCTTCGGGTCAACAGGACCAGATACGCAGTATTTT.

The CDR3 bases are TGTGCCAGCAGCTTAGCGGGGGGACGCGGGGATACGCAGTATTTT. Protein product: CASSLAGGRGDTQYF. The genes are TRBV11-1 and TRBJ2-3; maybe TRBD2 (6 bases). Trimming removed 0 bases from V and 6 bases from J, with 13 bases in between. The germline gives CDR1 SGHAT, CDR2 FQDESV (reference sequence). This CDR3 has 15 amino acids. Full variable domain (outside the CDR3, taken from reference TRBV11-1 and TRBJ2-3): EAEVAQSPRYKITEKSQAVAFWCDPISGHATLYWYRQILGQGPELLVQFQDESVVDDSQLPKDRFSAERLKGVDSTLKIQPAELGDSAMYLCASSLAGGRGDTQYFGPGTRLTVL.

The V call is TRBV7-6, the J call TRBJ1-5; D remains ambiguous. V was pared by 5 bases and J by 1 base, with 12 bases between. The CDR3 extends over 15 amino acids. Germline V gene lookup returns CDR1 SGHVS and CDR2 FNYEAQ. As DNA, the CDR3 is TGTGCCAGCAGCCCGCATGGCGGGAGCAATCAGCCCCAGCATTTT. This gives the protein CASSPHGGSNQPQHF.

Here the CDR3 DNA reads TGTGCCAGTAGTGCTTCAGGGGACCTCTACAATGAGCAGTTCTTC. Translation: CASSASGDLYNEQFF. The chain has TRBV19 and TRBJ2-1, with D possibly being TRBD1 (6 bases). Germline V lookup: CDR1 LNHDA, CDR2 SQIVND (reference sequence). V shed 5 bases and J shed 3 bases, with 14 bases lying between them. The CDR3 runs 15 residues.

This sequence joins TRBV18 and TRBJ2-1, with D possibly TRBD2 on 7 matching bases. CDR3 length: 16 residues. The germline V and J ends were trimmed by 4 bases and 7 bases, with 20 bases remaining between them. The germline V gene has CDR1 KGHSH and CDR2 LQKENI. CDR3: CASSLLWGGHRNEQFF. The DNA for the CDR3 is TGTGCCAGCTCACTCCTTTGGGGGGGCCATCGGAATGAGCAGTTCTTC.

The V call is TRBV2, the J call TRBJ1-5; D is perhaps TRBD1 (5 bases). This CDR3 has 15 residues. Germline assignment: CDR1 SNHLY and CDR2 FYNNEI. Trimming took 6 bases from V and 5 from J, leaving 17 bases between them. The CDR3 is CASRGGPLPDQPQHF. DNA for the CDR3: TGTGCCAGCAGGGGGGGTCCCCTCCCTGATCAGCCCCAGCATTTT.

CDR3 sequence reads: CASSWPGSNQPQHF. CDR3 bases: TGTGCCAGCAGCTGGCCAGGGAGCAATCAGCCCCAGCATTTT. V gene TRBV7-2 combines with J gene TRBJ1-5, with D perhaps matching TRBD1 (5 bases). Germline CDR1 is SGHTA and CDR2 is FQGNSA. CDR3 length equals 14 residues. The ends were cut back, 4 bases at V and 1 base at J, with 8 bases in the middle.

The rearrangement joins TRBV19 to TRBJ2-7; 11 bases match TRBD1. V trimming: 7 bases; J trimming: 5 bases; junction bases outside the gene matches: 10. CDR1 LNHDA and CDR2 SQIVND come from the germline V gene (reference sequence). The CDR3 extends over 15 amino acids. CDR3 DNA: TGTGCCAGTACTAGGCGGACAGGGGGCGGGAACGAGCAGTACTTC. Its protein product is CASTRRTGGGNEQYF.

V gene TRBV6-5 combines with J gene TRBJ1-2; D may be TRBD1 (6 bases). V lost 11 bases, J lost 0 bases, and 13 bases lay in between. Germline V CDR1 and CDR2: MNHEY, SVGAGI. CDR3 length: 13 amino acids. For the CDR3, the DNA is TGTGCCGTCCGGGACACTACTAACTATGGCTACACCTTC. It yields the protein CAVRDTTNYGYTF.